Below, 22 T cell receptor beta chains from the same sample are listed, as sequenced in a study of T-cell memory formation after mild COVID-19. TCRdb passed the 5' RACE reads through MiXCR, listing each CDR3 protein once. The table lists under 300,000 distinct CDR3 sequences, around 8% of them singletons. Sequencing input: PBMCs or a T cell subset sorted from them (not recorded which). These receptors were obtained from a man aged 18 to 35 who had mild COVID-19 (a few samples of this study predate the infection). Cell type and time point are not known.

The chain recombines TRBV20-1 with TRBJ1-6; a possible D gene is TRBD1 (5 bases). CDR1 is DFQATT and CDR2 is SNEGSKA in the germline V gene (reference sequence). The CDR3 has 15 residues. Trimming left V 3 bases short and J 5 bases short, with 14 bases between. CDR3 in amino acids: CSASPPQGDNSPLHF. The DNA of the CDR3 is TGCAGTGCTAGTCCCCCGCAGGGTGATAATTCACCCCTCCACTTT.

In its sample, this clonotype was seen many times. The chain has TRBV5-5 and TRBJ2-5, with TRBD2 as a possible D gene (6 bases). The CDR3 consists of 17 residues. With 0 bases removed from V and 5 bases from J, the gap between germline ends came to 20 bases. The V gene's germline CDR1 is SGHKS and CDR2 YYEKEE (reference sequence). The CDR3 bases are TGTGCCAGCAGCTTGGAGATTGTGACTAGTGGGGTTGAGACCCAGTACTTC. Translating it yields CASSLEIVTSGVETQYF.

This clonotype was counted between two and nine times. This chain uses TRBV7-9 with TRBJ1-3; 7 bases line up with TRBD1. The CDR3 extends over 15 amino acids. Germline-derived CDR1 and CDR2 are SEHNR and FQNEAQ (reference sequence). J was trimmed by 10 bases and V by 7 bases; bases with no gene match: 16. The CDR3 region is CASTATGPEGPTIYF. The CDR3 DNA sequence: TGTGCCAGCACCGCGACAGGGCCGGAAGGTCCGACCATATATTTT.

This chain connects TRBV28 to TRBJ1-1; 8 bases fit TRBD1. The CDR3 contains 12 residues. Germline loops: CDR1 MDHEN, CDR2 SYDVKM. V shed 3 bases and J 9 bases; nucleotides not matched to a gene: 3. The CDR3 sequence: CASSFRTGKAFF. Here the CDR3 DNA reads TGTGCCAGCAGTTTCCGGACAGGGAAAGCTTTCTTT.

There are a few counts of this clonotype. This rearrangement joins TRBV7-9 to TRBJ2-4, with 8 positions matching TRBD2. The length of the CDR3 is 14 residues. The germline CDR1 and CDR2 sequences are SEHNR and FQNEAQ (reference sequence). The trim removed 5 bases at V and 5 bases at J, leaving 5 bases unmatched. This CDR3 reads CASSPTSGENIQYF. CDR3 in DNA: TGTGCCAGCAGCCCAACTAGCGGAGAAAACATTCAGTACTTC.

Ten or more counts support this clonotype. V and J are TRBV7-9 and TRBJ1-2; D not certain. Germline CDR1 reads SEHNR; CDR2 reads FQNEAQ (reference sequence). CDR3 size: 16 residues. The ends were cut back, 4 bases at V and 8 bases at J, with 23 bases in the middle. CDR3 coding DNA: TGTGCCAGCAGCTACCGGCGGGGAAAGCCCTTCGAGGGCTACACCTTC. Amino acids: CASSYRRGKPFEGYTF.

This clonotype was recorded at least ten times. The V gene is TRBV2, the J gene TRBJ2-7; 8 bases map to TRBD1. The CDR3 covers 12 residues. Germline CDR1 is SNHLY and CDR2 is FYNNEI. CDR3 DNA sequence: TGTGCCAGCAGTGAAAGCCCCGACAGGGGAAGGGTC. It encodes CASSESPDRGRV.

The CDR3 region is CASSSGTRTGEQYV. The DNA of the CDR3 is TGTGCCAGCAGCTCCGGGACTAGAACGGGGGAGCAGTACGTC. The J gene is TRBJ2-7, the V gene TRBV11-2; 8 positions match TRBD2. V lost 4 bases, J lost 7 bases, and 9 bases stayed unmatched. The CDR3 is 14 residues long. Germline CDR1 reads SGHAT; CDR2 reads FQNNGV.

This clonotype was counted only a few times. This rearrangement joins TRBV4-1 to TRBJ1-1, with D maybe TRBD1 (5 bases). The germline CDR1 and CDR2 sequences are MGHRA and YSYEKL. CDR3 length: 17 amino acids. With 7 bases removed from V and 2 bases from J, the gap between germline ends came to 23 bases. CDR3 nucleotides: TGCGCCAGCAACCCTGGGGGTCCAGGACCTATAAACACTGAAGCTTTCTTT. This sequence encodes CASNPGGPGPINTEAFF.

This clonotype has a handful of counts. The CDR3 protein is CASSLIRGVQPQHF. Written as DNA, the CDR3 is TGTGCCAGCAGCTTAATAAGGGGGGTTCAGCCCCAGCATTTT. This sequence joins TRBV11-3 and TRBJ1-5; weak D call: TRBD1 (6 bases). The germline gives CDR1 SGHNT, CDR2 YENEEA. Trimming removed 2 bases from V and 6 bases from J, with 11 bases in between. The CDR3 consists of 14 residues.

The chain carries TRBV20-1 and TRBJ2-5; 9 bases are shared with TRBD2. Germline V gene lookup returns CDR1 DFQATT and CDR2 SNEGSKA (reference sequence). Losses at the gene ends were 7 bases for V and 3 bases for J; bases not matched to a gene: 3. This CDR3 spans 12 amino acids. CDR3 sequence (DNA): TGCAGTGGGCGGGGGGGAGAAGAGACCCAGTACTTC. Translation: CSGRGGEETQYF.

V usage is TRBV20-1 and J usage is TRBJ1-4; TRBD1 aligns across 7 bases. The junction had 15 bases not matched to a gene; V was cut back by 6 bases and J by 8 bases. From germline, CDR1 is DFQATT and CDR2 SNEGSKA (reference sequence). CDR3 length: 15 residues. The DNA for the CDR3 is TGCAGTGCGCAAATCTCCGGGACACAGGGGGAAAAACTGTTTTTT. As protein: CSAQISGTQGEKLFF.

The chain combines TRBV11-1 with TRBJ2-1, with D uncertain. V was clipped by 4 bases and J by 8 bases, with 9 bases between them. CDR3 length: 12 amino acids. CDR1 is SGHAT, CDR2 FQDESV, per germline (reference sequence). The CDR3: CASSSRVDEQFF. The CDR3 coding sequence is TGTGCCAGCAGCTCTAGGGTTGATGAGCAGTTCTTC.

This clonotype has at least ten counts. The CDR3 sequence: CASSPGQVYEQYF. CDR3 bases: TGTGCCAGCAGCCCGGGGCAGGTCTACGAGCAGTACTTC. The chain employs TRBV7-9 and TRBJ2-7; D is possibly TRBD1 or TRBD2 (5 bases each). Germline V gives CDR1 SEHNR, CDR2 FQNEAQ (reference sequence). The V and J ends lost 5 bases and 3 bases respectively, with 11 bases between them. The CDR3 consists of 13 residues.

The gene calls are TRBV7-9 and TRBJ2-1; the D is unclear. Germline CDR1 reads SEHNR; CDR2 reads FQNEAQ (reference sequence). The CDR3 covers 14 residues. The V and J ends lost 1 base and 2 bases respectively, with 6 bases between them. The CDR3 coding sequence is TGTGCCAGCAGCTTAGTCACTACCTACAATGAGCAGTTCTTC. Translating gives CASSLVTTYNEQFF. Full variable domain (rest looked up from reference TRBV7-9 and TRBJ2-1): DTGVSQNPRHKITKRGQNVTFRCDPISEHNRLYWYRQTLGQGPEFLTYFQNEAQLEKSRLLSDRFSAERPKGSFSTLEIQRTEQGDSAMYLCASSLVTTYNEQFFGPGTRLTVL.

The chain joins TRBV6-6 to TRBJ2-5; D is perhaps TRBD2 (5 bases). The CDR3 is 16 residues long. Germline V gives CDR1 MNHNY, CDR2 SVGAGI (reference sequence). Trimming left V 2 bases short and J 0 bases short, with 13 bases between. DNA for the CDR3: TGTGCCAGCAGTTACGCGGAGGAGTCCAACCAAGAGACCCAGTACTTC. Its protein product is CASSYAEESNQETQYF.

This clonotype was counted only a few times. The chain has TRBV5-1 and TRBJ2-7; D may correspond to TRBD1 or TRBD2 (5 bases each). The germline CDR1 and CDR2 sequences are SGHRS and YFSETQ. The CDR3 length is 13 residues. V was trimmed by 4 bases and J by 6 bases, leaving 14 bases between them. CDR3 sequence (DNA): TGCGCCAGCAGCCAGGGCCTACGGGGCGAGCAGTACTTC. Amino acids: CASSQGLRGEQYF.

V is TRBV7-3 and J is TRBJ1-2; maybe TRBD1 (6 bases). Germline CDR1 and CDR2: SGHTA and FQGTGA. The CDR3 spans 13 residues. The ends were cut back, 5 bases at V and 7 bases at J, with 14 bases in the middle. The DNA for the CDR3 is TGTGCCAGCAGCCGAGGGGGGGCATCTGGCTACACCTTC. It is translated as CASSRGGASGYTF.

This chain joins TRBV5-1 and TRBJ2-2; TRBD1 matches at 7 bases. The CDR3 length is 15 residues. Germline assignment: CDR1 SGHRS and CDR2 YFSETQ. The J segment lost 3 bases and the V segment lost 5 bases, leaving 7 bases of the junction unmatched. The CDR3 region has the DNA TGCGCCAGCAGTCCGGGACAGATTTACACCGGGGAGCTGTTTTTT. Translated, it gives CASSPGQIYTGELFF.

This clonotype was detected only a few times. The CDR3 bases are TGTGCCAGCAGCGAAGGACCTACGGGCACAGATACGCAGTATTTT. Amino acids: CASSEGPTGTDTQYF. V is TRBV5-4 and J is TRBJ2-3; D remains ambiguous. Trimming stripped 4 bases from V and 1 base from J, with 13 bases between. Germline V lookup: CDR1 SGHNT, CDR2 YYREEE (reference sequence). The CDR3 is made up of 15 amino acids. The full variable domain, in which reference TRBV5-4 and TRBJ2-3 provide the parts outside the CDR3, is ETGVTQSPTHLIKTRGQQVTLRCSSQSGHNTVSWYQQALGQGPQFIFQYYREEENGRGNFPPRFSGLQFPNYSSELNVNALELDDSALYLCASSEGPTGTDTQYFGPGTRLTVL.

This clonotype occurred a few times. This sequence joins TRBV5-1 and TRBJ1-2, with a weak D call TRBD1 (6 bases). Germline assignment: CDR1 SGHRS and CDR2 YFSETQ. CDR3 length: 17 amino acids. Trimming took off 3 bases at V and 4 bases at J, with 22 bases between the two ends. The CDR3: CASSSGDNADPFYGYTF. DNA of the CDR3: TGCGCCAGCAGCTCGGGGGACAACGCCGACCCCTTCTATGGCTACACCTTC. Together with reference TRBV5-1 and TRBJ1-2, the CDR3 gives the full variable domain: KAGVTQTPRYLIKTRGQQVTLSCSPISGHRSVSWYQQTPGQGLQFLFEYFSETQRNKGNFPGRFSGRQFSNSRSEMNVSTLELGDSALYLCASSSGDNADPFYGYTFGSGTRLTVV.

This clonotype has just a few counts. The V and J genes are TRBV27 and TRBJ1-1, with D maybe TRBD1 (6 bases). V was pared by 5 bases and J by 7 bases, with 14 bases between. The CDR3 is made up of 13 amino acids. Germline V gene data show CDR1 as MNHEY and CDR2 as SMNVEV (reference sequence). The CDR3 sequence: CASSPPLTGEAFF. CDR3 sequence (DNA): TGTGCCAGCAGTCCACCCCTGACAGGTGAAGCTTTCTTT.